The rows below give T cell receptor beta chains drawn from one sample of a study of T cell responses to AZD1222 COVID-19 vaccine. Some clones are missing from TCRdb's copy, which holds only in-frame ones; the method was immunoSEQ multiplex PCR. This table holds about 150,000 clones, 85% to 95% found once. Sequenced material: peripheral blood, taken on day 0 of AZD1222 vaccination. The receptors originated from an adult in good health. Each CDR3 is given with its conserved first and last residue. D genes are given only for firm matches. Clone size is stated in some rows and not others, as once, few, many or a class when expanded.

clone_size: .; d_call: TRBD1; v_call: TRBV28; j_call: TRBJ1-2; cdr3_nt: TGTGCCAGCAGTTTACCCCGAGACAGGGTCTATGGCTACACCTTC; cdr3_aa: CASSLPRDRVYGYTF
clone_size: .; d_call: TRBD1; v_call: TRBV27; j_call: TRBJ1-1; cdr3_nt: TGTGCCAGCAGCCCGAAGCCGCCAGGGGGGTGGGAGAACACTGAAGCTTTCTTT; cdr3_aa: CASSPKPPGGWENTEAFF
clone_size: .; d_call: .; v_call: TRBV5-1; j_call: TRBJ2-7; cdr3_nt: TGCGCCAGCAGCTTGGCCCGGCAGGGAAGCGAGCAGTACTTC; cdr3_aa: CASSLARQGSEQYF
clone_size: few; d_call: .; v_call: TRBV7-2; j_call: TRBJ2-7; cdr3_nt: TGTGCCAGCAGCCTCAACTACGAGCAGTACTTC; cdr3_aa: CASSLNYEQYF
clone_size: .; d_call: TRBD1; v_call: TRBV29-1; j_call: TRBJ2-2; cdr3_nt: TGCAGCGTCGCTCCAGGGGGCTTCACCGGGGAGCTGTTTTTT; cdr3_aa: CSVAPGGFTGELFF
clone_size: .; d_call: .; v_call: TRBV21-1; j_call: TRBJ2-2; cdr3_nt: TGTGCCAGCAGCAAAGCGAGGGACCATTCAACGGGGAGCACCGGGGAGCTGTTTTTT; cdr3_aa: CASSKARDHSTGSTGELFF
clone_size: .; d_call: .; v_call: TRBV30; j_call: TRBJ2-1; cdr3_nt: TGTGCCTGGAGTGCCGGAGTTTCTGTCGATGAGCAGTTCTTC; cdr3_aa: CAWSAGVSVDEQFF
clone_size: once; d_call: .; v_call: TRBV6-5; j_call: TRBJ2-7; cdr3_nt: TGTGCCAGCAGTTACTCGCTGGGGCGCGGCGAGCAGTACTTC; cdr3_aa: CASSYSLGRGEQYF
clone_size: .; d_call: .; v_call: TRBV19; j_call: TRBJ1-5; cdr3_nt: TGTGCCAGTAGTATAGGGGGAGAGGCGTCCAATCAGCCCCAGCATTTT; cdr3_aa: CASSIGGEASNQPQHF
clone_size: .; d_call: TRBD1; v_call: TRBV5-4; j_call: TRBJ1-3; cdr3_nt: TGTGCCAGCAGCTCCCTGGCGCAGGGGGCGAACACCATATATTTT; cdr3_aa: CASSSLAQGANTIYF
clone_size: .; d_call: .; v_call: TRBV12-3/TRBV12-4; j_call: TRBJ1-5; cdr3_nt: TGTGCCAGCAGTTTTATTCCGGGGCCCCAGCATTTT; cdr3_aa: CASSFIPGPQHF
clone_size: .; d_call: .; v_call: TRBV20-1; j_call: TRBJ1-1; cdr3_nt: TGCAGTGCTAGAGATAGGGGAGCTTTCTTT; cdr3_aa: CSARDRGAFF
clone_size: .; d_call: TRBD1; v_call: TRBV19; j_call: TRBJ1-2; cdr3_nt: TGTGCCAGTAGTATCCTGACAGGGGGCGTCTATGGCTACACCTTC; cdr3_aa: CASSILTGGVYGYTF
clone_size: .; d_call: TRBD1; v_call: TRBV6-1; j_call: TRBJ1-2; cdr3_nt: TGTGCCAGCAGTGATTTAAGACAGGGAAACTATGGCTACACCTTC; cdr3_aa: CASSDLRQGNYGYTF
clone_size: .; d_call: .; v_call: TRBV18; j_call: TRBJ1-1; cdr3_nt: TGTGCCAGCTCACCACAGGGGTCCACTGAAGCTTTCTTT; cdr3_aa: CASSPQGSTEAFF
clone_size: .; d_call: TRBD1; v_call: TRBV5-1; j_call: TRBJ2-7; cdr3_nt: TGCGCCAGCAGCTCGGCAGGGACAGGGGGCACGTACGAGCAGTACTTC; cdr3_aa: CASSSAGTGGTYEQYF
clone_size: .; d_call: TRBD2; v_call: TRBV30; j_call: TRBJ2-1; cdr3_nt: TGTGCCTGGGCGGGAGGGAGTTACAATGAGCAGTTCTTC; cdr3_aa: CAWAGGSYNEQFF
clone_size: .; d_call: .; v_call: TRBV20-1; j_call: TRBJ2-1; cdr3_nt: TGCACCCTCGACTCCTACAATGAGCAGTTCTTC; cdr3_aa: CTLDSYNEQFF
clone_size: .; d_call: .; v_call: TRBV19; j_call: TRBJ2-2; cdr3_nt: TGTGCCAGTAGTATAGGTGGGAACAGGGGAGGGGAGAACACCGGGGAGCTGTTTTTT; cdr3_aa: CASSIGGNRGGENTGELFF
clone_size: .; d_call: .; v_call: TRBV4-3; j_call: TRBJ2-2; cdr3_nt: TGCGCCAGCAGCCAAGATGGGGGTACGAACACCGGGGAGCTGTTTTTT; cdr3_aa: CASSQDGGTNTGELFF
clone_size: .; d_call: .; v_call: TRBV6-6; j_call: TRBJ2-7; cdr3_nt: TGTGCCAGCAGGACACTCGGGACTGCCGCTTCCTACGAGCAGTACTTC; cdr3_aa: CASRTLGTAASYEQYF
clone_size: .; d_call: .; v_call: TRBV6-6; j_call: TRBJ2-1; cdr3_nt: TGTGCCAGCAGTTACTCTGGGACGTACAATGAGCAGTTCTTC; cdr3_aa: CASSYSGTYNEQFF
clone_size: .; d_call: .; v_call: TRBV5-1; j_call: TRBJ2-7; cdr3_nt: TGCGCCAGCAGCTTGACCGGACAGACTGGGACCTACGAGCAGTACTTC; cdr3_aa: CASSLTGQTGTYEQYF
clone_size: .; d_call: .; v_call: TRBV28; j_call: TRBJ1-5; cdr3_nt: TGTGCCAGCAGTTTAGAGCCCGCGGGGCCCCAGCATTTT; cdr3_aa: CASSLEPAGPQHF
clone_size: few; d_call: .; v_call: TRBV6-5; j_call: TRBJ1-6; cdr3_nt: TGTGCCAGCAGTTACTCGATTAATCTCAACGGGATTCTCCACTTT; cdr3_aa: CASSYSINLNGILHF
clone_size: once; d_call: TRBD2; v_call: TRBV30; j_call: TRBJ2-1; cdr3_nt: TGTGCCTGGAGTGCCACTAGCGGGAGGGCCCTTGAGCAGTTCTTC; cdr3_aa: CAWSATSGRALEQFF
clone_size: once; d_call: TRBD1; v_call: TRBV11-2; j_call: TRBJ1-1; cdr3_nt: TGTGCCAGCAGCGCAAACAGGGGGCGCGGTCAGGACACTGAAGCTTTCTTT; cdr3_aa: CASSANRGRGQDTEAFF
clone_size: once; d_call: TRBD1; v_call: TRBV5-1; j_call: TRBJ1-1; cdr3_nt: TGCGCCAGCAGCTTTTTAGGGACAGAGAACACTGAAGCTTTCTTT; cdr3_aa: CASSFLGTENTEAFF
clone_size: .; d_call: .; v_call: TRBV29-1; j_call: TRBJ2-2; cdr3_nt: TGCAGCGTTGAGGCCGAGGGTTTGAACACCGGGGAGCTGTTTTTT; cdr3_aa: CSVEAEGLNTGELFF
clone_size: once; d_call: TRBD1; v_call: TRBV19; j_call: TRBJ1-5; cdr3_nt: TGTGCCAGTAGCCCGGGACAGGGCCATCAGCCCCAGCATTTT; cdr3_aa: CASSPGQGHQPQHF
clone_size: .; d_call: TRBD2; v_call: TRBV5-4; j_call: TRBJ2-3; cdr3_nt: TGTGCCAGCAGCAAGGAAATAGCGGGGGGGACAGATACGCAGTATTTT; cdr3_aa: CASSKEIAGGTDTQYF
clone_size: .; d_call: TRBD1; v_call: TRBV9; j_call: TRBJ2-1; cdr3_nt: TGTGCCAGCAGCGTAGGGGACAGGTTCTCCTACAATGAGCAGTTCTTC; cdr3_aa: CASSVGDRFSYNEQFF
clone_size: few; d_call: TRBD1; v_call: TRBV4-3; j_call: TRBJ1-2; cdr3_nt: TGCGCCAGCAGCCAAGACCGGGACAGGGGCGACTACACCTTC; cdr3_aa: CASSQDRDRGDYTF
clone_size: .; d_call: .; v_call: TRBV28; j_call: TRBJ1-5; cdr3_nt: TGTGCCAGCAGTTTTATCGGACAGTATAGCAATCAGCCCCAGCATTTT; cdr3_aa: CASSFIGQYSNQPQHF
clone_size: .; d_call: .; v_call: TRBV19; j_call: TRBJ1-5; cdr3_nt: TGTGCCAGTAGTGGGAGTCCCCAGCATTTT; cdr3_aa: CASSGSPQHF
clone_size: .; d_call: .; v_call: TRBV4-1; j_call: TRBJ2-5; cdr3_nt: TGCGCCAGCAGCCCCCAGCGGTACGGACAAGAGACCCAGTACTTC; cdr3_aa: CASSPQRYGQETQYF
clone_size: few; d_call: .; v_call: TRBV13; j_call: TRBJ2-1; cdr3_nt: TGTGCCAGCAGCCCCAGGACTGCCTCGATTACTGAGCAGTTCTTC; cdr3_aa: CASSPRTASITEQFF
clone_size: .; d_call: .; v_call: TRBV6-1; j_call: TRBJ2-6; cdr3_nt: TGTGCCAGCAGTGAAGAAGGGCAAGGGGCCAACGTCCTGACTTTC; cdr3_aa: CASSEEGQGANVLTF
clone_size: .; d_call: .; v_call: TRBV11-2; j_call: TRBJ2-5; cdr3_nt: TGTGCCAGCAGCTCTGGGGGGCGAGAGACCCAGTACTTC; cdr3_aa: CASSSGGRETQYF
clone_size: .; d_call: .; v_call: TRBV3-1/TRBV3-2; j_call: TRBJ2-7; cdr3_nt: TGTGCCAGCAGCCCTGACAGAAATTCGAGGCAGTACTTC; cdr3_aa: CASSPDRNSRQYF
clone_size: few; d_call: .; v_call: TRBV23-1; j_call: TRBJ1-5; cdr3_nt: TGCGCCAGCAGTCAATTCGGTAGCAGGGTCCCTTATAGCAATCAGCCCCAGCATTTT; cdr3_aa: CASSQFGSRVPYSNQPQHF
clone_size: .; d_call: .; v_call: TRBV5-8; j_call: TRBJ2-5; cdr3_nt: TGTGCCAGCAGCTTACAGGGCCAAGAGACCCAGTACTTC; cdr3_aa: CASSLQGQETQYF
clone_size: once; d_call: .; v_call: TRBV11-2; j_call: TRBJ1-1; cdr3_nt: TGTGCCAGCAAACCTTTGAACACTGAAGCTTTCTTT; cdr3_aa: CASKPLNTEAFF
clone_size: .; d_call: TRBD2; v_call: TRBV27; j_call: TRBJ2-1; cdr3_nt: TGTGCCAGCAGTCTAAGCAGACTAGCGGGAGTTGATGAGCAGTTCTTC; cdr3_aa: CASSLSRLAGVDEQFF
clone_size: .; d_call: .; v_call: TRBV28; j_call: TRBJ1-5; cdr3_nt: TGTGCCAGCAGTTTAATGGCAATTAAGGATCAGCCCCAGCATTTT; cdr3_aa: CASSLMAIKDQPQHF
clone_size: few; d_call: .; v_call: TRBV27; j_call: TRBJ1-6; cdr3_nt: TGTGCCAGCAGCCCCAGACTAAAAAGGCTGAATTCACCCCTCCACTTT; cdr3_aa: CASSPRLKRLNSPLHF
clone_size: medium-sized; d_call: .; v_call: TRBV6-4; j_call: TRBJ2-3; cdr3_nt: TGTGCCAGCAGTGACTCGACTACAGATACGCAGTATTTT; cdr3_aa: CASSDSTTDTQYF
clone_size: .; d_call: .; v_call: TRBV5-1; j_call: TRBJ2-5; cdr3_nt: TGCGCCAGCAGCTTGAGGCAAGAGACCCAGTACTTC; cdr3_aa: CASSLRQETQYF
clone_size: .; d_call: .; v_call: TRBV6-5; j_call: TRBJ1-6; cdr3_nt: TGTGCCAGCTTTTACAAGCCTGGGAATTCACCCCTCCACTTT; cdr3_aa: CASFYKPGNSPLHF
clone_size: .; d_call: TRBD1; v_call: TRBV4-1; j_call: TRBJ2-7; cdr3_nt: TGCGCCAGCAGCCCGACAGGGGGGGATTACGAGCAGTACTTC; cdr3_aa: CASSPTGGDYEQYF
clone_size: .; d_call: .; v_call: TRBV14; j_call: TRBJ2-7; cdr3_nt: TGTGCCAGCAGCCGCCTACCCTACGAGCAGTACTTC; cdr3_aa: CASSRLPYEQYF
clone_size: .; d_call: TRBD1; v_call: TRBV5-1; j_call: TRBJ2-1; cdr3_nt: TGCGCCAGCAGCTTGGAGGGACAGGACTACAATGAGCAGTTCTTC; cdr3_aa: CASSLEGQDYNEQFF
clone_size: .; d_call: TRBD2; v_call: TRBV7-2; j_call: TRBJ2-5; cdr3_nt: TGTGCCAGCAGCTTACCTGGACTAGCGGGGGTGGAGACCCAGTACTTC; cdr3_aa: CASSLPGLAGVETQYF
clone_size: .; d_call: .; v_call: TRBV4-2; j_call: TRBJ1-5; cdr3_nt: TGTGCCAGCAGCCAAGAGGGGGCCGGGAATCAGCCCCAGCATTTT; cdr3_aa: CASSQEGAGNQPQHF
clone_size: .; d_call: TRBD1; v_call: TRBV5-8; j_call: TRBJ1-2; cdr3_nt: TGTGCCAGCAGCTTGCAGGGGGCCGACTATGGCTACACCTTC; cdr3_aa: CASSLQGADYGYTF
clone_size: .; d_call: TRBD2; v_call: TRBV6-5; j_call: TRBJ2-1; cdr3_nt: TGTGCCAGCAGTTCCCCGGGACTAGCGGTCAATGAGCAGTTCTTC; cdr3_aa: CASSSPGLAVNEQFF
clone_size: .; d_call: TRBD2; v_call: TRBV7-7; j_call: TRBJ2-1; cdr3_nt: TGTGCTAGCAGCCACCTGTCCGGACTAGCGGGAACGAATGAGCAGTTCTTC; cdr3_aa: CASSHLSGLAGTNEQFF
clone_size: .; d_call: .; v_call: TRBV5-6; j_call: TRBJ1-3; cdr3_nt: TGTGCCAGCAGCTTAAGTTCAGGAAACACCATATATTTT; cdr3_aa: CASSLSSGNTIYF
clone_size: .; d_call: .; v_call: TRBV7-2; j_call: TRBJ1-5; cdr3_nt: TGTGCCAGCAGCTATCAGAGCAATCAGCCCCAGCATTTT; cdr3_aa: CASSYQSNQPQHF